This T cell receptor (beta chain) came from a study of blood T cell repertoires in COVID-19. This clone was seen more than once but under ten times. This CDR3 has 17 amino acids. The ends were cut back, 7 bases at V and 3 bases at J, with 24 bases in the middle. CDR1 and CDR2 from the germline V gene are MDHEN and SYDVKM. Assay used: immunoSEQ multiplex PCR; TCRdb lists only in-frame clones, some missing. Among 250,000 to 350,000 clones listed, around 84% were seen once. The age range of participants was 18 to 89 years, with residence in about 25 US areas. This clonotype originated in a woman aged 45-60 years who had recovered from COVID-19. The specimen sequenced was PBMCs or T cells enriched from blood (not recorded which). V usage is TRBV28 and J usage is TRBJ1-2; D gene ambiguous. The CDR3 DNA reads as TGTGCCAGCACTGCCCGCTGGGCCTCGGAGGTGGACTATGGCTACACCTTC. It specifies CASTARWASEVDYGYTF.